These 10 T cell receptor beta chains came from one sample sequenced in a study of blood T cell repertoires in COVID-19. Sequenced by immunoSEQ multiplex PCR; TCRdb stores in-frame clones only, minus some. Seen here are about 140,000 clones, around 83% observed once, and the top ten hold about 4.3%. The sample consisted of peripheral blood. The receptors shown here come from a woman older than 75 with acute or convalescent COVID-19.

J is TRBJ1-5 and V is TRBV2; TRBD1 is a possible D gene (6 bases). From germline, CDR1 is SNHLY and CDR2 FYNNEI. The CDR3 is 15 residues long. Trimming took off 4 bases at V and 3 bases at J, with 13 bases between the two ends. The CDR3 is CASSVLTGNNQPQHF. As DNA, the CDR3 is TGTGCCAGCAGTGTCCTCACAGGGAACAATCAGCCCCAGCATTTT.

The rearrangement joins TRBV27 to TRBJ2-1; the match to TRBD2 covers 7 bases. Trimming removed 4 bases from V and 7 bases from J; junction bases left unmatched: 7. The V gene's germline CDR1 is MNHEY and CDR2 SMNVEV (reference sequence). The CDR3 totals 14 residues. As DNA, the CDR3 is TGTGCCAGCAGTTATAGCGGAGCGGGGAATGAGCAGTTCTTC. It specifies CASSYSGAGNEQFF.

This clone showed up just a few times. The V call is TRBV4-2, the J call TRBJ2-6; 9 bases line up with TRBD1. Germline V lookup: CDR1 LGHNA, CDR2 YNFKEQ. J was trimmed by 0 bases and V by 4 bases; bases with no gene match: 4. This CDR3 region has 17 residues. DNA of the CDR3: TGTGCCAGCAGCCCGGGACAGGGTCGCTCTGGGGCCAACGTCCTGACTTTC. Protein sequence: CASSPGQGRSGANVLTF.

The V call is TRBV10-3, the J call TRBJ1-5, with D possibly matching TRBD1 (5 bases). Germline-derived CDR1 and CDR2 are ENHRY and SYGVKD. CDR3 size: 14 residues. Trimming left V 10 bases short and J 3 bases short, with 16 bases between. The CDR3 reads CATGRVGDNQPQHF. CDR3 bases: TGTGCCACCGGGAGGGTAGGGGACAATCAGCCCCAGCATTTT.

J is TRBJ1-3 and V is TRBV28; a weak D match, TRBD1 (6 bases). V dropped 6 bases and J dropped 2 bases, with 14 bases sitting between them. Germline values: CDR1 MDHEN, CDR2 SYDVKM. CDR3 length: 15 amino acids. The CDR3: CASSWTTGTGNTIYF. CDR3 in DNA: TGTGCCAGCAGCTGGACGACAGGAACTGGAAACACCATATATTTT.

This chain uses TRBV2 with TRBJ2-7, with D perhaps matching TRBD2 (5 bases). CDR1 and CDR2 (germline): SNHLY, FYNNEI. Trimming pared 3 bases from V and 2 bases from J, leaving 14 bases between. This CDR3 region has 15 residues. The CDR3 coding sequence is TGTGCCAGCAGTGACGGGGTTGATAGTCCCTACGAGCAGTACTTC. This codes for CASSDGVDSPYEQYF.

The chain uses TRBV12-5 and TRBJ1-4; 8 bases fit TRBD1. The germline CDR1 and CDR2 sequences are LGHNT and FRNRAP. V lost 5 bases to trimming and J lost 4 bases; unmatched junction nucleotides: 18. The CDR3 contains 19 residues. CDR3 sequence reads: CASGPRSDRELLGNEKLFF. The CDR3 DNA reads TGTGCTAGTGGTCCCCGATCGGACAGGGAGTTATTGGGTAATGAAAAACTGTTTTTT.

V and J are TRBV18 and TRBJ2-7; D not certain. CDR1 and CDR2 from the germline V gene are KGHSH and LQKENI. V lost 2 bases and J 1 base, leaving 3 bases between the germline ends. The CDR3 has 12 residues. The CDR3 here is CASSPSSYEQYF. For the CDR3, the DNA is TGTGCCAGCTCACCATCTTCCTACGAGCAGTACTTC.

This rearrangement joins TRBV18 to TRBJ1-3, with a weak D call TRBD1 (6 bases). Germline V lookup: CDR1 KGHSH, CDR2 LQKENI. Trimming cost V 0 bases and J 0 bases, with 9 bases left between them. The CDR3 has 16 residues. CDR3 DNA sequence: TGTGCCAGCTCACCACCCGACAGGTACTCTGGAAACACCATATATTTT. Its translation: CASSPPDRYSGNTIYF.

This chain connects TRBV5-1 to TRBJ2-7, with 8 bases identical to TRBD2. Germline CDR1 reads SGHRS; CDR2 reads YFSETQ. This CDR3 region has 18 residues. V lost 0 bases and J lost 5; bases outside the gene matches: 16. CDR3 residues: CASSLALAGTRIGNEQYF. In DNA form, the CDR3 reads TGCGCCAGCAGCTTGGCCTTAGCGGGAACGAGAATAGGGAACGAGCAGTACTTC.